This is a list of T cell receptor beta chains from one sample in a study of T cells after yellow fever vaccination. One entry per CDR3 protein results from TCRdb running MiXCR on the 5' RACE reads. Of about 500,000 distinct CDR3 sequences detected, about a sixth appear once; the ten largest clones hold approximately 15%. This sample comprised PBMCs, obtained around 5 days after the first yellow fever vaccination. These receptor sequences come from a man younger than 35 who received the YFV17D yellow fever vaccine. CDR3s include the opening cysteine and the closing phenylalanine or tryptophan. A D gene is named only where the DNA matches it firmly. Expanded clones are given a class, and other clones once, few, many or no size at all.

NA | TRBJ1-5 | TRBD1 | TRBV6-5 | TGTGCCAGCAGTACCTCGACAGGGGGTGGTCAGCCCCAGCATTTT | CASSTSTGGGQPQHF
NA | TRBJ2-5 | TRBD2 | TRBV5-4 | TGTGCCAGCAGCTTACAGCGGGGGCAACCTCAAGAGACCCAGTACTTC | CASSLQRGQPQETQYF
few | TRBJ1-6 | TRBD1 | TRBV6-1 | TGTGCCAGCAGCCTCAGGGGGCCGAGTTATAATTCACCCCTCCACTTT | CASSLRGPSYNSPLHF
NA | TRBJ2-3 | NA | TRBV5-1 | TGCGCCAGCAGCTTGGCCGCCGCAATAAGCACAGATACGCAGTATTTT | CASSLAAAISTDTQYF
NA | TRBJ2-1 | NA | TRBV7-9 | TGTGCCAGCAGCCGGGACTGGAGCACCAAGTTCTTC | CASSRDWSTKFF
NA | TRBJ2-1 | NA | TRBV6-1 | TGTGCCAGCAGTGGGGAGGCCAGCAATGAGCAGTTCTTC | CASSGEASNEQFF
few | TRBJ2-2 | TRBD1 | TRBV5-1 | TGCGCCAGCGGCCGCGCCCAGACAGGGGCGAACACCGGGGAGCTGTTTTTT | CASGRAQTGANTGELFF
few | TRBJ1-1 | NA | TRBV3-1 | TGTGCCAGCAGCCAAGGGCCGCCACCCAACACTGAAGCTTTCTTT | CASSQGPPPNTEAFF
NA | TRBJ2-1 | NA | TRBV3-1 | TGTGCCTGCAGCCGTGAGCCCCCCGGACGGGTGGACAATGAGCAGTTCTTC | CACSREPPGRVDNEQFF
few | TRBJ2-5 | TRBD1 | TRBV15 | TGTGCCACCAGCAGAGACTGGACAGGGAGAGAGACCCAGTACTTC | CATSRDWTGRETQYF
few | TRBJ2-3 | TRBD1 | TRBV28 | TGTGCCAGCAGTCCCGGACAGGGGGCATCAGATACGCAGTATTTT | CASSPGQGASDTQYF
many | TRBJ1-2 | NA | TRBV5-1 | TGCGCCAGCAGCCCGACGGGGCAGTCGACTTCCTATGGCTACACCTTC | CASSPTGQSTSYGYTF
few | TRBJ2-2 | TRBD1 | TRBV24-1 | TGTGCCACCAGTGACACTCGACAGGGACCGTCTACCGGGGAGCTGTTTTTT | CATSDTRQGPSTGELFF
few | TRBJ2-1 | NA | TRBV20-1 | TGCAGTGCTAGAGATCCCCCACTTAATGAGCAGTTCTTC | CSARDPPLNEQFF
few | TRBJ2-4 | NA | TRBV11-2 | TGTGCCAGCAGCTTAGCTCTAGCCAAAAACATTCAGTACTTC | CASSLALAKNIQYF
NA | TRBJ1-2 | TRBD1 | TRBV20-1 | TGCAGTTCGAGCCCGGCTCAGGGGGCGCGGGGCTACACCTTC | CSSSPAQGARGYTF
NA | TRBJ2-1 | NA | TRBV12-3/TRBV12-4 | TGTGCCAGCAGCACCGGGGGCCCCTGGGATGAGCAGTTCTTC | CASSTGGPWDEQFF
few | TRBJ2-4 | NA | TRBV5-1 | TGCGCCAGCAGTTCATGGCCGGGACAAGGGGCAGCCAAAAACATTCAGTACTTC | CASSSWPGQGAAKNIQYF
few | TRBJ2-5 | TRBD2 | TRBV20-1 | TGCAGTGCTGCGGGACTAGCGGGGGGAGCTCAAGAGACCCAGTACTTC | CSAAGLAGGAQETQYF
NA | TRBJ1-4 | TRBD1 | TRBV7-2 | TGTGCCAGCAGCTTAGTGGGGACAGGGGGAGAAAAACTGTTTTTT | CASSLVGTGGEKLFF
few | TRBJ2-3 | TRBD2 | TRBV10-3 | TGTGCCATCAGTGATCTGGTACTAGCGGGGGAGCTCACAGATACGCAGTATTTT | CAISDLVLAGELTDTQYF
NA | TRBJ1-1 | NA | TRBV27 | TGTGCCAGCAGTTTATCGTTGGGCTACACTGAAGCTTTCTTT | CASSLSLGYTEAFF
NA | TRBJ1-1 | NA | TRBV5-1 | TGCGCCAGCAGCTTGGCTGGCCTCGAGGGGGCTTTCTTT | CASSLAGLEGAFF
few | TRBJ2-1 | TRBD2 | TRBV19 | TGTGCCAGTCAGACTAGCGGTTACAATGAGCAGTTCTTC | CASQTSGYNEQFF
NA | TRBJ1-1 | NA | TRBV7-9 | TGTGCCAGCAGCTTAGACGGCGGGTCTGAAGCTTTCTTT | CASSLDGGSEAFF
NA | TRBJ1-2 | NA | TRBV7-9 | TGTGCCAGCAGCTTATCGCTTACCGACCCTGGGGGCTACACCTTC | CASSLSLTDPGGYTF
NA | TRBJ2-7 | TRBD1 | TRBV13 | TGTGCCAGCAGCTCCACAGGGGTGCGGGAGCAGTACTTC | CASSSTGVREQYF
NA | TRBJ1-1 | TRBD1 | TRBV7-2 | TGTGCCAGCAGACCCCAGGGGGCATTCACTGAAGCTTTCTTT | CASRPQGAFTEAFF